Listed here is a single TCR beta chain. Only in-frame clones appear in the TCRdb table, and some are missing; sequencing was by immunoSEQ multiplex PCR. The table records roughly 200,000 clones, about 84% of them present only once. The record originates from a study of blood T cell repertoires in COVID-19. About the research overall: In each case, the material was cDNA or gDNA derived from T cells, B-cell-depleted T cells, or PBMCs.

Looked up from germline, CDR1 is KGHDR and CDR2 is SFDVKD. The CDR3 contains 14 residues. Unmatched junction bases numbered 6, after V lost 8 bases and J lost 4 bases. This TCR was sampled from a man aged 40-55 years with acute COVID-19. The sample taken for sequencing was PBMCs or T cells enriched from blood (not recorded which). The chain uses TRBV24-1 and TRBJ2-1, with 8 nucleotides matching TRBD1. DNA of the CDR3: TGTGCCACCAACGGACAGGGAGGTTACAATGAGCAGTTCTTC. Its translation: CATNGQGGYNEQFF.